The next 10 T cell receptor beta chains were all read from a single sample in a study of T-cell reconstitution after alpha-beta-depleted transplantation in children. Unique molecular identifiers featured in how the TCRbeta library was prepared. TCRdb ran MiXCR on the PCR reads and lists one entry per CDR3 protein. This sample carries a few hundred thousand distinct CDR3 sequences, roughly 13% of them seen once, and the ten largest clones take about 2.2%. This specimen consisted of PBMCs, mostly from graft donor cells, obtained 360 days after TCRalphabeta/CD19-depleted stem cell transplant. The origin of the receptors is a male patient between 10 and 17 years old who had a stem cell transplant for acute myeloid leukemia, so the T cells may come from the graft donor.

CDR3 DNA sequence: TGCAGTGCTAGAGATTTCCCGGGGGGGTACAATGAGCAGTTCTTC. The encoded protein is CSARDFPGGYNEQFF. This chain joins TRBV20-1 and TRBJ2-1; 8 nucleotides align to TRBD2. CDR1 and CDR2 from the germline V gene are DFQATT and SNEGSKA (reference sequence). The CDR3 has 15 amino acids. The junction had 5 bases not matched to a gene; V was cut back by 0 bases and J by 4 bases.

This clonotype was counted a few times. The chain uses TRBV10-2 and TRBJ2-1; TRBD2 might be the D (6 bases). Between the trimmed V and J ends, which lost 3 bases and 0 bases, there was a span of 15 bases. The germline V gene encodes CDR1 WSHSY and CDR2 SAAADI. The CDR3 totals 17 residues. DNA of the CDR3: TGCGCCAGCAGTGACTTTCCTAGCGTGAGCTCCTACAATGAGCAGTTCTTC. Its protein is CASSDFPSVSSYNEQFF.

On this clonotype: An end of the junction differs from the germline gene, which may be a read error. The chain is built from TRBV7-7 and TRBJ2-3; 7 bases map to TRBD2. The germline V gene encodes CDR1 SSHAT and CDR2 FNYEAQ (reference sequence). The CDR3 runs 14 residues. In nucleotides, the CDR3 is TGTGCTAGCAGCTTGGGAGCGGGATTATATACGCAGTATTTT. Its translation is CASSLGAGLYTQYF.

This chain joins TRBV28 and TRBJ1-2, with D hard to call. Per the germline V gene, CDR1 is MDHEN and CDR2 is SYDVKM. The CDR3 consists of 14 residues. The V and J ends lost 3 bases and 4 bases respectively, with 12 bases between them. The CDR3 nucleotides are TGTGCCAGCAGTTTCGGCAGGCTGATCTATGGCTACACCTTC. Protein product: CASSFGRLIYGYTF.

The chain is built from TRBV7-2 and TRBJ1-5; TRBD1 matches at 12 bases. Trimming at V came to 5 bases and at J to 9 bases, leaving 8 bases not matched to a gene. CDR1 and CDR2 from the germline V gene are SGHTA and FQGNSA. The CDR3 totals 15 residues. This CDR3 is CASSVWDRGRTPQHF. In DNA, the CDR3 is TGTGCCAGCAGCGTCTGGGACAGGGGGCGGACGCCCCAGCATTTT.

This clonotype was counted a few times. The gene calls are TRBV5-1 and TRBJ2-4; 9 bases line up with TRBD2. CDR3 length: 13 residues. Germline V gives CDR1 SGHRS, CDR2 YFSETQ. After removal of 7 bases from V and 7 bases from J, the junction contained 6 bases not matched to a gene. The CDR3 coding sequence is TGCGCCAGCGGGGTAGCGGGAGTCAACATTCAGTACTTC. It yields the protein CASGVAGVNIQYF.

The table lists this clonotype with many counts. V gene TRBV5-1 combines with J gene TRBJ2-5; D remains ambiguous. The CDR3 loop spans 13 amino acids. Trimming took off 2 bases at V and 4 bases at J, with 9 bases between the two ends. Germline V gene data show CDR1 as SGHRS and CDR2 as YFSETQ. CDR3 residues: CASSLQPLETQYF. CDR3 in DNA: TGCGCCAGCAGCTTACAACCTTTAGAGACCCAGTACTTC.

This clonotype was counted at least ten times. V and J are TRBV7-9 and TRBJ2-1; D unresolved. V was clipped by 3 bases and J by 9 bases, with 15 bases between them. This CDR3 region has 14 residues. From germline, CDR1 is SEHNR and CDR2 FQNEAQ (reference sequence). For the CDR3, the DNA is TGTGCCAGCAGCTTGCCCCTCGTAGCTGGTGAGCAGTTCTTC. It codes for CASSLPLVAGEQFF.

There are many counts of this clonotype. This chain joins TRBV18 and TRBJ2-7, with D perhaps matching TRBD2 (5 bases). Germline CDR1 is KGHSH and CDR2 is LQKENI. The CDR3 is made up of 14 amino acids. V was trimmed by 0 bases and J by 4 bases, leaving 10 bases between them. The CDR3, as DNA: TGTGCCAGCTCACCACCGGGAGCGGTTTACGAGCAGTACTTC. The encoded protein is CASSPPGAVYEQYF.

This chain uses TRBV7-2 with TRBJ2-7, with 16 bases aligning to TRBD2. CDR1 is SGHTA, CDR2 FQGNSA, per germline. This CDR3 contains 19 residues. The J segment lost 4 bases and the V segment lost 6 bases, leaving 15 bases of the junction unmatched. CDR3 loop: CASRVLPGLAGGPGYEQYF. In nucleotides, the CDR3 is TGTGCCAGCAGGGTTCTTCCGGGACTAGCGGGAGGGCCGGGGTACGAGCAGTACTTC.